The rows below give T cell receptor beta chains drawn from one sample of a study of human T cells and chemical hapten exposure. TCRdb reprocessed the RACE reads with MiXCR, giving one entry per CDR3 protein. Of roughly 100,000 distinct CDR3 sequences detected, approximately 12% appear once; the ten largest clones hold about 1.6%. Sequences were derived from whole blood, sampled in connection with sensitization to the hapten diphenylcyclopropenone (DPC). The receptor source for this set is a woman in her 50s with alopecia areata. Some clones in this sample may be carry-over from other donors' samples. CDR3s include the opening cysteine and the closing phenylalanine or tryptophan. Fields, in order: J gene, D gene, clone size, V gene, CDR3 protein, CDR3 DNA. The D gene is left open where the match is weak. The size field is filled for only some rows; it gives once, few, many or a size class.

>TRBJ1-2|TRBD1|-|TRBV18
CASSPRGRDGYTF
TGTGCCAGCTCACCAAGGGGGCGCGATGGCTACACCTTC
>TRBJ2-3|-|-|TRBV11-3
CASSLRFGMGTDTQYF
TGTGCCAGCAGCTTAAGGTTCGGCATGGGCACAGATACGCAGTATTTT
>TRBJ2-7|TRBD1|few|TRBV6-2/TRBV6-3
CASSLINPTGAGEQYF
TGTGCCAGCAGTCTGATTAACCCGACAGGGGCGGGAGAGCAGTACTTC
>TRBJ1-1|-|many|TRBV11-1
CASSPSQGMNTEAFF
TGTGCCAGCAGCCCGAGTCAGGGCATGAACACTGAAGCTTTCTTT
>TRBJ2-7|-|few|TRBV7-9
CASSPKTLYEQYF
TGTGCCAGCAGCCCTAAGACTCTTTACGAGCAGTACTTC
>TRBJ2-7|TRBD1|many|TRBV12-3/TRBV12-4
CASSPGQDSYEQYF
TGTGCCAGCAGTCCGGGACAGGACTCCTACGAGCAGTACTTC
>TRBJ1-4|TRBD1|-|TRBV20-1
CSANGQPGGYEKLFF
TGCAGTGCTAATGGACAGCCAGGGGGGTACGAAAAACTGTTTTTT
>TRBJ2-5|-|many|TRBV20-1
CSAHPSIETQYF
TGCAGTGCTCACCCTAGCATTGAGACCCAGTACTTC
>TRBJ1-2|-|-|TRBV28
CASSSRTIPNYGYTF
TGTGCCAGCAGTTCTCGGACGATTCCTAACTATGGCTACACCTTC
>TRBJ1-5|-|many|TRBV28
CASSQVSNQPQHF
TGTGCCAGCAGCCAGGTTAGCAATCAGCCCCAGCATTTT
>TRBJ2-1|-|few|TRBV20-1
CSAYLPGAPYNEQFF
TGCAGTGCTTATCTTCCGGGGGCTCCCTACAATGAGCAGTTCTTC
>TRBJ2-5|-|-|TRBV7-2
CASSLAGRQETQYF
TGTGCCAGCAGCTTGGCGGGGAGGCAAGAGACCCAGTACTTC
>TRBJ2-7|-|few|TRBV12-3/TRBV12-4
CASSLSQATYEQYF
TGTGCCAGCAGTTTATCTCAGGCCACCTACGAGCAGTACTTC
>TRBJ2-1|-|-|TRBV12-3/TRBV12-4
CASSLGNLRRERLGEQFF
TGTGCCAGCAGTTTAGGGAATCTTCGGAGGGAACGACTCGGTGAGCAGTTCTTC
>TRBJ1-6|TRBD1|-|TRBV6-5
CASSYSSTGDSPLHF
TGTGCCAGCAGTTACTCGTCCACAGGGGATTCACCCCTCCACTTT
>TRBJ1-1|-|few|TRBV18
CASSPTSRGYTEAFF
TGTGCCAGCTCACCCACAAGTCGGGGTTACACTGAAGCTTTCTTT
>TRBJ1-2|-|many|TRBV12-3/TRBV12-4
CASMWADNYGYTF
TGTGCCAGCATGTGGGCAGATAACTATGGCTACACCTTC
>TRBJ2-6|TRBD1|few|TRBV5-5
CASSFGQGTGANVLTF
TGTGCCAGCAGCTTTGGACAGGGGACCGGGGCCAACGTCCTGACTTTC
>TRBJ1-5|-|many|TRBV24-1
CATQASGRVWGQPQHF
TGTGCCACCCAAGCCTCGGGAAGGGTCTGGGGTCAGCCCCAGCATTTT
>TRBJ2-7|TRBD2|-|TRBV7-6
CASSSGLAGVSTYEQYF
TGTGCCAGCAGCTCCGGGCTAGCGGGAGTTAGTACCTACGAGCAGTACTTC
>TRBJ2-5|TRBD2|-|TRBV5-1
CASSHGTSGEQETQYF
TGCGCCAGCAGCCACGGGACTAGCGGGGAACAAGAGACCCAGTACTTC
>TRBJ2-2|-|-|TRBV7-2
CASSRGGTTNTGELFF
TGTGCCAGCAGCCGGGGAGGCACTACGAACACCGGGGAGCTGTTTTTT
>TRBJ2-1|TRBD2|-|TRBV6-1
CASAGGPRSSYNEQFF
TGTGCCAGTGCGGGAGGGCCCCGAAGCTCCTACAATGAGCAGTTCTTC
>TRBJ2-1|TRBD2|-|TRBV20-1
CSADSGSSYNEQFF
TGCAGTGCGGATAGCGGGAGTTCCTACAATGAGCAGTTCTTC
>TRBJ2-7|-|-|TRBV29-1
CSGGFRVGEQYF
TGCAGCGGGGGTTTTAGGGTGGGTGAGCAGTACTTC
>TRBJ1-2|-|many|TRBV7-2
CASSSDGYYGYTF
TGTGCCAGCAGCTCGGACGGATACTATGGCTACACCTTC
>TRBJ1-1|-|few|TRBV7-6
CASSLIAGALNTEAFF
TGTGCCAGCAGCTTAATCGCCGGGGCACTGAACACTGAAGCTTTCTTT
>TRBJ2-7|-|-|TRBV3-1
CASSLKSEQYF
TGTGCCAGCAGCCTCAAGTCCGAGCAGTACTTC
>TRBJ2-1|TRBD1|few|TRBV12-3/TRBV12-4
CASSPGTGIHEQFF
TGTGCCAGCAGCCCCGGGACAGGAATCCATGAGCAGTTCTTC
>TRBJ1-2|-|few|TRBV6-1
CASSEEGRGGYGYTF
TGTGCCAGCAGTGAAGAGGGCAGGGGTGGCTATGGCTACACCTTC
>TRBJ2-3|-|many|TRBV19
CASSYGGTDTQYF
TGTGCCAGTAGTTACGGTGGCACAGATACGCAGTATTTT
>TRBJ2-1|-|many|TRBV2
CASTPSRDEQFF
TGTGCCAGCACTCCCAGTCGGGATGAGCAGTTCTTC
>TRBJ2-4|-|many|TRBV6-2/TRBV6-3
CASTDYPNIQYF
TGTGCCAGCACTGACTACCCAAACATTCAGTACTTC
>TRBJ1-6|TRBD1|-|TRBV5-4
CASSLTGGAYNSPLHF
TGTGCCAGCAGCTTAACAGGGGGCGCCTATAATTCACCCCTCCACTTT
>TRBJ2-2|TRBD1|-|TRBV9
CASSSQGAPATGELFF
TGTGCCAGCAGCTCCCAGGGGGCCCCGGCCACCGGGGAGCTGTTTTTT
>TRBJ1-2|TRBD1|many|TRBV2
CASSPTGDGYTF
TGTGCCAGCAGTCCCACAGGGGATGGCTACACCTTC
>TRBJ2-3|TRBD2|-|TRBV28
CASSPTSGGATQYF
TGTGCCAGCAGTCCGACTAGCGGGGGGGCGACGCAGTATTTT